The source of this T cell receptor (beta chain) is a study of T-cell reconstitution after alpha-beta-depleted transplantation in children. Unique molecular identifiers were used in preparing the TCRbeta library. TCRdb reprocessed the PCR reads via MiXCR and lists one record per CDR3 protein. The table has roughly 500,000 distinct CDR3 sequences, 18% seen once. This clonotype was obtained from a human donor who donated a stem cell graft to a child with acute lymphoblastic leukemia. The input for sequencing was PBMCs from the stem cell graft donor, taken from the stem cell graft.

CDR3 sequence reads: CASSQSEVQGFHEQYF. The CDR3 coding sequence is TGCGCCAGCAGCCAATCGGAGGTCCAGGGGTTTCACGAGCAGTACTTC. This chain uses TRBV4-1 with TRBJ2-7; the D gene is possibly TRBD1 (6 bases). The CDR3 has 16 residues. Trimming stripped 2 bases from V and 5 bases from J, with 19 bases between. CDR1 is MGHRA, CDR2 YSYEKL, per germline.